This is a list of T cell receptor beta chains from one sample in a study of T cell responses to AZD1222 COVID-19 vaccine. Assay used: immunoSEQ multiplex PCR; TCRdb lists only in-frame clones, some missing. Among some 110,000 clones listed, about 90% were seen once. This material consisted of peripheral blood, taken on day 0 of AZD1222 vaccination. The receptors derive from an adult in good health. The CDR3 runs from the conserved cysteine through the conserved F or W. D genes are given only for firm matches. The size field is filled for only some rows; it gives once, few, many or a size class.

TRBJ2-7,.,few,TRBV28,TGTGCCAGCAGTTTACAACGTGGCACCTACGAGCAGTACTTC,CASSLQRGTYEQYF
TRBJ1-2,.,.,TRBV10-2,TGCGCCAGCAGTGGGAGGGATTATGGCTACACCTTC,CASSGRDYGYTF
TRBJ2-1,.,.,TRBV5-6,TGTGCCAGCAGCCCGGTGGGGGCAGAGCAGGCTGAGCAGTTCTTC,CASSPVGAEQAEQFF
TRBJ2-7,TRBD1,.,TRBV4-1,TGCGCCAGCAGCCGGCTGGGACAGCTCTCCTACGAGCAGTACTTC,CASSRLGQLSYEQYF
TRBJ1-2,TRBD1,.,TRBV5-4,TGTGCCAGCAGCACACAGGACAGGCCCGGGGGTGGCTACACCTTC,CASSTQDRPGGGYTF
TRBJ2-4,.,.,TRBV29-1,TGCAGCGTTACTGGCGGAAGAGCCAAAAACATTCAGTACTTC,CSVTGGRAKNIQYF
TRBJ1-3,.,.,TRBV2,TGTGCCAGCCGGACTTCCGGAAACACCATATATTTT,CASRTSGNTIYF
TRBJ2-7,TRBD2,.,TRBV7-9,TGTGCCAGCAGCTTAGGGGCGGGGGTAGGCTACGAGCAGTACTTC,CASSLGAGVGYEQYF
TRBJ2-7,.,.,TRBV30,TGTGCCTGGACGGGGGACCAGGGGGGCCCCTACGAGCAGTACTTC,CAWTGDQGGPYEQYF
TRBJ2-1,.,.,TRBV5-4,TGTGCCAGCAGCCCGCGATTGAGCTCCTACAATGAGCAGTTCTTC,CASSPRLSSYNEQFF
TRBJ1-1,.,once,TRBV7-2,TGTGCCAGCAGCCCAGACCACAGCCAGAACACTGAAGCTTTCTTT,CASSPDHSQNTEAFF
TRBJ2-3,TRBD2,.,TRBV5-1,TGCGCCAGCAGCTCTAGCGGCGAGAAGGCAGATACGCAGTATTTT,CASSSSGEKADTQYF
TRBJ2-1,.,.,TRBV18,TGTGCCAGCTCACCCTCTGAGGGACTCTCCCTTTACAATGAGCAGTTCTTC,CASSPSEGLSLYNEQFF
TRBJ2-1,.,once,TRBV4-2,TGTGCCAGCAGCCAACCGGACGGCTACGATGAGCAGTTCTTC,CASSQPDGYDEQFF
TRBJ1-5,TRBD1,.,TRBV6-1,TGTGCCAGCAGTGAAGCGAGGACAGGGGCCACTGGTAGCAATCAGCCCCAGCATTTT,CASSEARTGATGSNQPQHF
TRBJ1-5,.,.,TRBV6-5,TGTGCCAGCAGCGGACAGTCTCGGCAGCCCCAGCATTTT,CASSGQSRQPQHF
TRBJ2-3,.,.,TRBV4-3,TGCGCCAGCAGCCAAGATATGGTCCAAAGCCCCACAGATACGCAGTATTTT,CASSQDMVQSPTDTQYF
TRBJ1-5,.,.,TRBV30,TGTGCCTGGAGTGTAAAGTTGGATAGCAATCAGCCCCAGCATTTT,CAWSVKLDSNQPQHF
TRBJ2-7,TRBD1,.,TRBV7-9,TGTGCCAGCAGCAGACAGGGGGCTTCGAGCGAGCAGTACTTC,CASSRQGASSEQYF
TRBJ2-2,.,.,TRBV7-6,TGTGCCAGCAGCTTAGGAGGAGCCGGGACATCGAACACCGGGGAGCTGTTTTTT,CASSLGGAGTSNTGELFF
TRBJ1-4,.,.,TRBV28,TGTGCCAGCAGTTCCGAGGTCCTCGTAGAACTGTTTTTT,CASSSEVLVELFF
TRBJ1-5,.,.,TRBV27,TGTGCCAGCAGGGGATACTCGGGGGAACACCAGCATTTT,CASRGYSGEHQHF
TRBJ2-3,.,.,TRBV28,TGTGCCAGCAGAGGAACAGGGTTGACAGATACGCAGTATTTT,CASRGTGLTDTQYF
TRBJ2-7,TRBD1,.,TRBV7-8,TGTGCCAGCAGCTCAACCGGGACAGGCTTCGTCCCAATGGTCCTCGAGCAGTACTTC,CASSSTGTGFVPMVLEQYF
TRBJ1-2,TRBD1,.,TRBV9,TGTGCCAGCAGCCTGCGACAGGGCGTCGACTATGGCTACACCTTC,CASSLRQGVDYGYTF
TRBJ1-6,.,.,TRBV6-5,TGTGCCAGCACTCGAATGGGCTATAATTCACCCCTCCACTTT,CASTRMGYNSPLHF
TRBJ2-7,.,.,TRBV3-1/TRBV3-2,TGTGCCAGCAGCCAAGCGCACGAGCAGTACTTC,CASSQAHEQYF
TRBJ1-1,.,.,TRBV3-1/TRBV3-2,TGTGCCAGCAGCCATGGACTCTTAGGGTCGGTTACTGAAGCTTTCTTT,CASSHGLLGSVTEAFF
TRBJ2-3,TRBD2,.,TRBV7-6,TGTGCCAGCAGCTTTACTAGCGGGGGAGGGGATACGCAGTATTTT,CASSFTSGGGDTQYF
TRBJ2-1,.,.,TRBV20-1,TGCAGTGCTAGTCAGCGCTACAATGAGCAGTTCTTC,CSASQRYNEQFF
TRBJ1-2,.,.,TRBV29-1,TGCAGCGTTGAGCGAGGATCCGGGGGCTACACCTTC,CSVERGSGGYTF
TRBJ1-4,TRBD1,.,TRBV28,TGTGCCAGCAGGGCCCAGGGACAGGGCACTGAAAAACTGTTTTTT,CASRAQGQGTEKLFF
TRBJ1-2,.,.,TRBV6-5,TGTGCCAGCAGTCATCCAGGGGCTAACTATGGCTACACCTTC,CASSHPGANYGYTF